The 29 T cell receptor beta chains below all came from one sample that was sequenced in a study of OX40 agonist ivuxolimab in advanced cancers. The method was immunoSEQ multiplex PCR; TCRdb's version includes in-frame clones alone and lacks a portion of them. Of 50,000 to 65,000 clones in the sample, around nine tenths were seen once. The sequences come from CD4+ or CD8+ T cells sorted from blood, collected in a trial of the OX40 agonist ivuxolimab. These receptors were taken from an adult with an advanced solid tumor such as melanoma, head and neck, liver or kidney cancer.

V and J are TRBV19 and TRBJ2-3; TRBD1 is a possible D gene (5 bases). Deletions cut 1 base from V and 6 bases from J, with 14 bases between. This CDR3 is built from 15 residues. Looked up from germline, CDR1 is LNHDA and CDR2 is SQIVND (reference sequence). CDR3 sequence reads: CASSIVRDGSDTQYF. The CDR3 DNA follows: TGTGCCAGTAGTATAGTCAGGGATGGATCGGATACGCAGTATTTT.

The chain links TRBV28 to TRBJ1-1; 8 nucleotides match TRBD1. The CDR3 has 16 amino acids. J gave up 3 bases and V 2 bases, and 8 bases lay outside the gene matches. Germline CDR1 reads MDHEN; CDR2 reads SYDVKM. The CDR3 sequence is CASSLHRGAGDTEAFF. For the CDR3, the DNA is TGTGCCAGCAGTTTACACAGGGGGGCGGGGGACACTGAAGCTTTCTTT.

The V and J genes are TRBV10-3 and TRBJ1-5, with no clear D. In germline, CDR1 is ENHRY, CDR2 SYGVKD. This CDR3 has 15 amino acids. The V end was cut by 2 bases, the J end by 0 bases, with 8 bases between. The CDR3 reads CAISEVPNSNQPQHF. The DNA of the CDR3 is TGTGCCATCAGTGAGGTACCTAATAGCAATCAGCCCCAGCATTTT.

This chain uses TRBV19 with TRBJ1-1; D call uncertain. CDR3 length: 13 residues. V lost 10 bases and J 1 base, leaving 13 bases between the germline ends. Germline CDR1 and CDR2: LNHDA and SQIVND (reference sequence). The CDR3 DNA reads as TGTGCCACAACCGGGAAAAGGAACACTGAAGCTTTCTTT. It encodes CATTGKRNTEAFF.

The chain joins TRBV18 to TRBJ2-1; 9 bases agree with TRBD2. The CDR3 runs 14 residues. CDR1 is KGHSH, CDR2 LQKENI, per germline. V lost 3 bases and J lost 4; bases outside the gene matches: 1. In DNA, the CDR3 is TGTGCCAGCTCACCGGGACTAGCTTACAATGAGCAGTTCTTC. This gives the protein CASSPGLAYNEQFF.

The chain links TRBV2 to TRBJ2-2; TRBD1 might be the D (5 bases). Germline CDR1 reads SNHLY; CDR2 reads FYNNEI. V was pared by 6 bases and J by 0 bases, with 11 bases between. This CDR3 is built from 15 residues. The CDR3 is CASRQGSTNTGELFF. In DNA, the CDR3 is TGTGCCAGCAGGCAGGGCAGCACGAACACCGGGGAGCTGTTTTTT. Using reference TRBV2 and TRBJ2-2 for the parts outside the CDR3, the full variable domain is EPEVTQTPSHQVTQMGQEVILRCVPISNHLYFYWYRQILGQKVEFLVSFYNNEISEKSEIFDDQFSVERPDGSNFTLKIRSTKLEDSAMYFCASRQGSTNTGELFFGEGSRLTVL.

This chain joins TRBV28 and TRBJ1-4; no clear D. Between the trimmed V and J ends, which lost 5 bases and 5 bases, there was a span of 12 bases. This CDR3 comprises 14 residues. Germline V gene lookup returns CDR1 MDHEN and CDR2 SYDVKM. The CDR3 reads CASSISSVNEKLFF. CDR3 DNA sequence: TGTGCCAGCAGTATCAGCTCCGTCAATGAAAAACTGTTTTTT.

V is TRBV7-3 and J is TRBJ1-5; D is possibly TRBD1 (6 bases). The CDR3 covers 20 residues. Germline values: CDR1 SGHTA, CDR2 FQGTGA. V dropped 5 bases and J dropped 0 bases, with 26 bases sitting between them. The CDR3 region is CASSPLYRDTSYDSNQPQHF. CDR3 in DNA: TGTGCCAGCAGCCCACTATACCGGGACACCTCCTATGATAGCAATCAGCCCCAGCATTTT.

The CDR3 loop reads CSVDLPDEQFF. In DNA form, the CDR3 reads TGCAGCGTTGATTTGCCGGATGAGCAGTTCTTC. V and J are TRBV29-1 and TRBJ2-1; D is uncertain. CDR1 and CDR2 from the germline V gene are SQVTM and ANQGSEA. Trimming removed 3 bases from V and 8 bases from J, with 8 bases in between. This CDR3 spans 11 amino acids.

V usage is TRBV5-1 and J usage is TRBJ1-1, with D possibly being TRBD1 (6 bases). Germline V gene lookup returns CDR1 SGHRS and CDR2 YFSETQ. V lost 2 bases and J 10 bases, leaving 21 bases between the germline ends. This CDR3 region has 15 residues. Written as DNA, the CDR3 is TGCGCCAGCAGCTTTGTTGGGGGGCGAAGCTTAGGAGCTTTCTTT. Its translation: CASSFVGGRSLGAFF.

The chain combines TRBV6-1 with TRBJ1-1; TRBD1 is a possible D gene (6 bases). Trimming removed 7 bases at V and 4 bases at J, with 16 bases between. The germline gives CDR1 MNHNS, CDR2 SASEGT. The CDR3 length is 14 residues. The CDR3 region is CASNPAGAITEAFF. For the CDR3, the DNA is TGTGCCAGCAATCCGGCGGGGGCCATCACTGAAGCTTTCTTT.

Here the CDR3 reads CASSRPGTGANTEAFF. CDR3 bases: TGTGCCAGCAGCCGTCCCGGGACAGGGGCGAACACTGAAGCTTTCTTT. The chain recombines TRBV7-9 with TRBJ1-1, with 10 positions matching TRBD1. Germline V gene data show CDR1 as SEHNR and CDR2 as FQNEAQ (reference sequence). Trimming removed 5 bases from V and 1 base from J; junction bases left unmatched: 7. The CDR3 covers 16 residues. The full variable domain, rest sourced from reference TRBV7-9 and TRBJ1-1, is DTGVSQNPRHKITKRGQNVTFRCDPISEHNRLYWYRQTLGQGPEFLTYFQNEAQLEKSRLLSDRFSAERPKGSFSTLEIQRTEQGDSAMYLCASSRPGTGANTEAFFGQGTRLTVV.

The chain recombines TRBV7-8 with TRBJ2-7, with TRBD2 matching over 11 bases. The CDR3 contains 16 residues. Trimming at V came to 1 base and at J to 3 bases, leaving 5 bases not matched to a gene. From germline, CDR1 is SGHVS and CDR2 FQNEAQ. The CDR3 DNA reads as TGTGCCAGCAGCTTAGATGGTAGCGGGGGGGACTACGAGCAGTACTTC. Translation gives CASSLDGSGGDYEQYF.

CDR3 region: CASSLSPENTGELFF. CDR3 DNA sequence: TGTGCCAGCAGTTTAAGTCCCGAAAACACCGGGGAGCTGTTTTTT. This chain joins TRBV27 and TRBJ2-2, with no clear D. The CDR3 sequence is 15 residues long. In germline, CDR1 is MNHEY, CDR2 SMNVEV (reference sequence). The germline V and J ends were trimmed by 2 bases and 2 bases, with 9 bases remaining between them.

This clone was detected once. The chain links TRBV6-1 to TRBJ1-2; weak D call: TRBD1 (6 bases). There are 14 residues in the CDR3. CDR1 is MNHNS and CDR2 is SASEGT in the germline V gene. The germline V and J ends were trimmed by 6 bases and 4 bases, with 15 bases remaining between them. The DNA for the CDR3 is TGTGCCAGCAGCGCCATTGGAGGGGGCTATGGCTACACCTTC. Encoded protein: CASSAIGGGYGYTF.

The chain has TRBV6-5 and TRBJ1-1; 7 bases fit TRBD1. Per the germline V gene, CDR1 is MNHEY and CDR2 is SVGAGI. Trimming took 5 bases from V and 10 from J; bases not matched to a gene: 13. The CDR3 length is 14 residues. CDR3 DNA sequence: TGTGCCAGCAGTCTACAGGGGCCCTCAGAGGGAGCTTTCTTT. Protein product: CASSLQGPSEGAFF.

The chain carries TRBV25-1 and TRBJ2-2, with D possibly TRBD1 on 6 matching bases. The CDR3 covers 15 residues. Germline V gene data show CDR1 as MGHDK and CDR2 as SYGVNS. The V and J ends lost 0 bases and 8 bases respectively, with 13 bases between them. For the CDR3, the DNA is TGTGCCAGCAGTGAATACAGGGGTCCCCCAGGGGAGCTGTTTTTT. Translation gives CASSEYRGPPGELFF. Combining the CDR3 with reference TRBV25-1 and TRBJ2-2 gives the whole variable domain EADIYQTPRYLVIGTGKKITLECSQTMGHDKMYWYQQDPGMELHLIHYSYGVNSTEKGDLSSESTVSRIRTEHFPLTLESARPSHTSQYLCASSEYRGPPGELFFGEGSRLTVL.

The sample holds a few counts of this clone. The rearrangement uses TRBV28 and TRBJ2-2; tentative D call: TRBD2 (5 bases). Trimming removed 7 bases from V and 5 bases from J, with 14 bases in between. CDR1 MDHEN and CDR2 SYDVKM come from the germline V gene. This CDR3 has 14 amino acids. The CDR3 DNA reads TGTGCCAGCACCGAGGGCTCCGGGACCGGGGAGCTGTTTTTT. It translates to CASTEGSGTGELFF. Using reference TRBV28 and TRBJ2-2 for the parts outside the CDR3, the full variable domain is DVKVTQSSRYLVKRTGEKVFLECVQDMDHENMFWYRQDPGLGLRLIYFSYDVKMKEKGDIPEGYSVSREKKERFSLILESASTNQTSMYLCASTEGSGTGELFFGEGSRLTVL.

The V gene is TRBV5-4, the J gene TRBJ2-7, with 12 bases aligning to TRBD2. Germline CDR1 reads SGHNT; CDR2 reads YYREEE (reference sequence). This CDR3 is built from 19 residues. J was trimmed by 6 bases and V by 4 bases; bases with no gene match: 20. The CDR3 bases are TGTGCCAGCAGCCCACGACCGGGTACTAGCGGGAGGTTAGGTTTCGAGCAGTACTTC. Amino acids: CASSPRPGTSGRLGFEQYF.

The chain couples TRBV28 to TRBJ1-5; no definite D call. Germline V CDR1 and CDR2: MDHEN, SYDVKM. Between the trimmed V and J ends, which lost 5 bases and 7 bases, there was a span of 6 bases. The length of the CDR3 is 11 residues. CDR3: CASSSWQPQHF. DNA for the CDR3: TGTGCCAGCAGTAGCTGGCAGCCCCAGCATTTT.

This clone was detected only a few times. CDR3 DNA sequence: TGTGCCAGCAGCTTAGAAAGGCCCGGGACAGGGGTGTCGTTTGAGCAGTACTTC. Amino acid sequence: CASSLERPGTGVSFEQYF. The chain is built from TRBV11-2 and TRBJ2-7; TRBD1 agrees at 10 bases. V lost 0 bases, J lost 7 bases, and 15 bases stayed unmatched. Germline assignment: CDR1 SGHAT and CDR2 FQNNGV. The CDR3 sequence is 18 residues long.

CDR3 nucleotides: TGCGCCACCGGGACAGTGTCTAACTATGGCTACACCTTC. Translation: CATGTVSNYGYTF. The rearrangement uses TRBV10-2 and TRBJ1-2, with 7 nucleotides matching TRBD1. With V trimmed by 10 bases and J by 0 bases, 5 bases remained unmatched. This CDR3 region has 13 residues. The V gene's germline CDR1 is WSHSY and CDR2 SAAADI.

The chain links TRBV19 to TRBJ2-4, with TRBD1 matching over 7 bases. The CDR3 covers 16 residues. CDR1 is LNHDA and CDR2 is SQIVND in the germline V gene (reference sequence). The V gene end was trimmed by 3 bases and the J gene end by 3 bases; junction bases not matched to a gene: 8. The CDR3 sequence is CASSMDRTLIKNIQYF. In DNA form, the CDR3 reads TGTGCCAGTAGTATGGACAGGACTCTTATCAAAAACATTCAGTACTTC.

V gene TRBV5-4 combines with J gene TRBJ2-2, with D unresolved. There are 14 residues in the CDR3. The V end was cut by 4 bases, the J end by 2 bases, with 9 bases between. Germline lookup yields CDR1 SGHNT and CDR2 YYREEE (reference sequence). CDR3 loop: CASSLSINTGELFF. The CDR3 DNA sequence: TGTGCCAGCAGCCTGTCGATAAACACCGGGGAGCTGTTTTTT.

V and J are TRBV6-6 and TRBJ1-2; D unresolved. The CDR3 covers 13 residues. Per the germline V gene, CDR1 is MNHNY and CDR2 is SVGAGI (reference sequence). V lost 11 bases, J lost 3 bases, and 16 bases lay in between. CDR3 protein: CASLRGLHYGYTF. The CDR3 nucleotides read TGTGCCTCCCTGAGAGGGTTACACTATGGCTACACCTTC.

This chain uses TRBV19 with TRBJ2-7; possible D gene TRBD2, 5 bases. The germline gives CDR1 LNHDA, CDR2 SQIVND (reference sequence). The length of the CDR3 is 15 residues. V shed 0 bases and J shed 2 bases, with 11 bases lying between them. CDR3 nucleotides: TGTGCCAGTAGTATAGAGGGCGGGTCCACCTACGAGCAGTACTTC. Protein product: CASSIEGGSTYEQYF.

This clone appeared a single time. J is TRBJ2-7 and V is TRBV10-2; TRBD2 agrees at 12 bases. Germline CDR1 is WSHSY and CDR2 is SAAADI. The CDR3 is made up of 16 amino acids. With 8 bases clipped from V and 2 bases from J, the junction kept 10 bases outside the gene matches. This CDR3 reads CASRERLAGGTYEQYF. The CDR3 DNA sequence: TGCGCCAGCCGGGAACGGCTAGCGGGAGGGACCTACGAGCAGTACTTC.

This clone occurred a few times. V is TRBV5-1 and J is TRBJ2-5; 8 bases map to TRBD2. This CDR3 has 15 amino acids. Germline CDR1 reads SGHRS; CDR2 reads YFSETQ. The trim removed 4 bases at V and 1 base at J, leaving 6 bases unmatched. Here the CDR3 reads CASSAVAGTQETQYF. In nucleotides, the CDR3 is TGCGCCAGCAGCGCCGTAGCGGGAACCCAAGAGACCCAGTACTTC.

This rearrangement joins TRBV7-2 to TRBJ2-3, with a tentative D call TRBD2 (5 bases). Germline V CDR1 and CDR2: SGHTA, FQGNSA. Deletions cut 3 bases from V and 4 bases from J, with 14 bases between. This CDR3 is built from 15 residues. CDR3 protein: CASSFNPGKPDTQYF. The CDR3 nucleotides are TGTGCCAGCAGCTTTAATCCGGGGAAGCCAGATACGCAGTATTTT.